The rows below give T cell receptor beta chains drawn from one sample of a study of identical twins. TCRdb reprocessed the 5' RACE reads with MiXCR, giving one entry per CDR3 protein. The table shows 280,000 or so distinct CDR3 sequences, with about 8.9% occurring only once. The same sample was also used in a study of yellow fever vaccine responses in identical twins.

Input material: memory (CD45RO+) T cells sorted from blood. The origin of the receptors is a woman aged 18-29 years in good health. Each CDR3 is given without its conserved first and last residue.

CDR3: SARGGGSGGSYEQY
V: TRBV20-1
J: TRBJ2-7

CDR3: SARDNNRLNTEAF
V: TRBV20-1
J: TRBJ1-1

CDR3: AISEPGSGVAETQY
V: TRBV10-3
J: TRBJ2-5

CDR3: ASSSTDGVATEAF
V: TRBV6-5
J: TRBJ1-1

CDR3: ASSVASGSYEQY
V: TRBV6-1
J: TRBJ2-7

CDR3: ASSLGTGYEKLF
V: TRBV3-1
J: TRBJ1-4

CDR3: ASSYSGPSSTDTQY
V: TRBV6-5
J: TRBJ2-3

CDR3: ASSFYIFGGTSGRGNEQF
V: TRBV11-1
J: TRBJ2-1

CDR3: ASSLWTGLDGYT
V: TRBV28
J: TRBJ1-2

CDR3: ASSYRFQVRYNEQF
V: TRBV6-5
J: TRBJ2-1

CDR3: ASSQDGGNEKLF
V: TRBV3-1
J: TRBJ1-4

CDR3: ASQNSRNQPQH
V: TRBV6-2/TRBV6-3
J: TRBJ1-5

CDR3: ASSLPQPGLQHTDTQY
V: TRBV11-2
J: TRBJ2-3

CDR3: ASSEGVSFQPQH
V: TRBV2
J: TRBJ1-5

CDR3: SAAGEETQY
V: TRBV29-1
J: TRBJ2-5

CDR3: ASSSGTGDTQY
V: TRBV7-7
J: TRBJ2-3

CDR3: ASSQNLAGGRGEQF
V: TRBV3-1
J: TRBJ2-1

CDR3: ASSNDRGSTEAF
V: TRBV12-3/TRBV12-4
J: TRBJ1-1

CDR3: ASSLGVGTGGETQY
V: TRBV5-1
J: TRBJ2-5

CDR3: SVGGEGANVLT
V: TRBV29-1
J: TRBJ2-6

CDR3: ASSPAGRGSGQY
V: TRBV12-3/TRBV12-4
J: TRBJ2-7

CDR3: ATSDLGQGGERGYNEQF
V: TRBV24-1
J: TRBJ2-1

CDR3: ASSPIAGVGEAPGF
V: TRBV6-2/TRBV6-3
J: TRBJ2-1

CDR3: ASSTVAGEGF
V: TRBV7-9
J: TRBJ2-1

CDR3: ATSRLGRTTGEKLF
V: TRBV15
J: TRBJ1-4

CDR3: SASHLAGAGEQF
V: TRBV20-1
J: TRBJ2-1

CDR3: ATGDPGGRNTEAF
V: TRBV12-3/TRBV12-4
J: TRBJ1-1

CDR3: ASRPGLSTEAF
V: TRBV28
J: TRBJ1-1

CDR3: ASSRSSGSTDTQY
V: TRBV6-1
J: TRBJ2-3

CDR3: ASSQGLAVFNEQF
V: TRBV4-2
J: TRBJ2-1

CDR3: ASSGGANVLT
V: TRBV7-3
J: TRBJ2-6

CDR3: SASRGLAGGVADTQY
V: TRBV20-1
J: TRBJ2-3

CDR3: ASSLVRLGEQF
V: TRBV7-2
J: TRBJ2-1

CDR3: SVGSSSGSETQY
V: TRBV29-1
J: TRBJ2-5

CDR3: ASSLGAGGPFADTQY
V: TRBV5-1
J: TRBJ2-3

CDR3: ASSYKLAGVAYEQY
V: TRBV6-5
J: TRBJ2-7

CDR3: ASSIGGVHGYT
V: TRBV12-3/TRBV12-4
J: TRBJ1-2

CDR3: ASSPLAGTNTEAF
V: TRBV5-1
J: TRBJ1-1

CDR3: ASRVLGETQY
V: TRBV6-1
J: TRBJ2-5

CDR3: SAPGPGGPYLAADTQY
V: TRBV20-1
J: TRBJ2-3

CDR3: SVNDRAGGF
V: TRBV29-1
J: TRBJ2-1

CDR3: ASSLEPTGPGIREQY
V: TRBV2
J: TRBJ2-7

CDR3: ASSLTGTGTTTDTQY
V: TRBV5-1
J: TRBJ2-3

CDR3: ASSTDRIGGNEQF
V: TRBV11-2
J: TRBJ2-1

CDR3: ASSSRGGRIDTQY
V: TRBV12-3/TRBV12-4
J: TRBJ2-3

CDR3: ATSPGQGNTIY
V: TRBV10-3
J: TRBJ1-3